This T cell receptor (beta chain) comes out of a study of CD8+ T cells in alopecia areata. This CDR3 contains 14 residues. CDR1 is SQVTM and CDR2 is ANQGSEA in the germline V gene. V trimming: 4 bases; J trimming: 5 bases; junction bases outside the gene matches: 7. As regards this clone: Its antigen is undetermined.

Study conclusions and caveats: On tofacitinib, scalp clonality and expanded CD8+ clones among top 100 fell significantly. In scalp and blood during tofacitinib, many expanded lesional clones persisted.

Treatment defined: oral pan-JAK inhibitor, 5-10 mg twice daily. RNA, once extracted, was reverse transcribed into cDNA for use as the sequencing template. TCRdb's table, derived via immunoSEQ multiplex PCR, lists solely in-frame clones and lacks some. The data contain about 160,000 clones, about three fifths of them singletons. The rearrangement links TRBV29-1 to TRBJ2-1, with 8 positions matching TRBD1. This clonotype was sampled from a human donor with alopecia areata. This specimen was CD4+ T cells sorted from blood, taken at week 4, from a patient treated with tofacitinib. The DNA of the CDR3 is TGCAGCGTTGGTGACAGGGGAATCAACAATGAGCAGTTCTTC. Its translation: CSVGDRGINNEQFF.